This TCR beta chain emerged from a study of patients and donors after allogeneic stem cell transplantation. The CDR3 is 11 residues long. Germline values: CDR1 SNHLY, CDR2 FYNNEI. Between the trimmed V and J ends, which lost 7 bases and 1 base, there was a span of 5 bases. A single record per CDR3 protein comes from TCRdb applying MiXCR to the RT-PCR reads. The sample has some 960,000 distinct CDR3 sequences; roughly 18% are singletons. Sequenced input: blood, either unsorted or a sorted T cell fraction (not recorded which). The TCR originated in a human donor who was either an allogeneic HSCT recipient or a stem cell or donor lymphocyte infusion donor (not recorded which). It is not recorded whose cells these are; they may come from a transplant donor. This rearrangement joins TRBV2 to TRBJ2-7; D remains unclear. CDR3 nucleotide sequence: TGTGCCAGCAAGGAATCCTACGAGCAGTACTTC. It translates to CASKESYEQYF.